These T cell receptor beta chains were read from a single sample in a study of T cell responses to AZD1222 COVID-19 vaccine. The protocol was immunoSEQ multiplex PCR, while the TCRdb copy is restricted to in-frame clones and leaves out a portion. The sample has approximately 90,000 clones, about 88% seen once. The sample in question was peripheral blood, obtained on day 0 of AZD1222 vaccination. These receptor sequences come from an adult in good health. Both conserved end residues are part of each CDR3. Each record gives: D gene, J gene, V gene, clone size, CDR3 DNA, CDR3 protein. A D gene is named only where the DNA matches it firmly. Expanded clones are given a class, and other clones once, few, many or no size at all.

>.|TRBJ1-3|TRBV5-1|.
TGCGCCAGCAGCTTGGGACAGGTTGGAAACACCATATATTTT
CASSLGQVGNTIYF
>TRBD1|TRBJ1-5|TRBV5-1|.
TGCGCCAGCAGCGCGACAGGGGGCGCGGGTCAGCCCCAGCATTTT
CASSATGGAGQPQHF
>.|TRBJ1-1|TRBV4-1|.
TGCGCCAGCAGCCTAACCCTAGGGGGGCGAGGCACTGAAGCTTTCTTT
CASSLTLGGRGTEAFF
>.|TRBJ1-2|TRBV28|.
TGTGCCAGCAGTTTGCTAGGTTTCGGGGGCTACACCTTC
CASSLLGFGGYTF
>.|TRBJ1-2|TRBV29-1|few
TGCAGCGTTGCCTTTCTTGGGGATAAGGACTATGGCTACACCTTC
CSVAFLGDKDYGYTF
>.|TRBJ2-2|TRBV2|.
TGTGCCAGCAGTGAAGTTGGTCACACCGGGGAGCTGTTTTTT
CASSEVGHTGELFF
>TRBD2|TRBJ2-5|TRBV5-1|once
TGCGCCAGCAGCTTGGCGGGGGGACTAGCGGGGCTTCAAGAGACCCAGTACTTC
CASSLAGGLAGLQETQYF
>.|TRBJ2-3|TRBV7-8|.
TGTGCCAGCAGCTTGAGTTTAGCGGTTACAGATACGCAGTATTTT
CASSLSLAVTDTQYF
>TRBD2|TRBJ2-3|TRBV5-6|.
TGTGCCAGCAGCTTCCCCGGGACTAGCGTCACAGATACGCAGTATTTT
CASSFPGTSVTDTQYF
>TRBD1|TRBJ1-2|TRBV5-1|.
TGCGCCAGCAGTTACGACAGGGCGCCTCCTAACTATGGCTACACCTTC
CASSYDRAPPNYGYTF
>.|TRBJ2-1|TRBV19|few
TGTGCCAGTAGTATAGATGGGTCCAGGGGCAATGAGCAGTTCTTC
CASSIDGSRGNEQFF
>.|TRBJ1-2|TRBV7-2|.
TGTGCCAGCAGCTTAACCCAGGGTCCCTATGGCTACACCTTC
CASSLTQGPYGYTF
>.|TRBJ1-5|TRBV7-8|.
TGTGCCAGCAGCTTAGATAGCAGCAATCAGCCCCAGCATTTT
CASSLDSSNQPQHF
>.|TRBJ2-1|TRBV30|.
TGTGCCTCACACGTCGGGGGTTGGAATGAGCAGTTCTTC
CASHVGGWNEQFF
>.|TRBJ2-5|TRBV2|.
TGTGCCAGCAGGATGGAGGAGACCCAGTACTTC
CASRMEETQYF
>TRBD2|TRBJ2-4|TRBV2|.
TGTGCCAGCAGCCCCAGCGGGGGGGCCGATCTGATCATTCAGTACTTC
CASSPSGGADLIIQYF
>TRBD1|TRBJ1-4|TRBV18|.
TGTGCCAGCTCACCACGGGACAGGGGGCACTCAACTAATGAAAAACTGTTTTTT
CASSPRDRGHSTNEKLFF
>.|TRBJ2-7|TRBV6-6|.
TGTGCCAGCAGTCCCCCCTACTACGAGCAGTACTTC
CASSPPYYEQYF
>.|TRBJ2-1|TRBV9|.
TGTGCCAGCAGCGTAGCCGAGGGAAACTACAATGAGCAGTTCTTC
CASSVAEGNYNEQFF
>TRBD1|TRBJ1-1|TRBV19|.
TGTGCCAGTGGGGACAGCTTGAACACTGAAGCTTTCTTT
CASGDSLNTEAFF
>.|TRBJ1-2|TRBV10-3|.
TGTGCCATCAGCGGGACCCAAGGAGCGGGCTACACCTTC
CAISGTQGAGYTF
>.|TRBJ1-1|TRBV2|.
TGTGCCAGCAGTGCCGAGAGCGGGGGGACTGAAGCTTTCTTT
CASSAESGGTEAFF
>.|TRBJ2-1|TRBV11-3|.
TGTGCCAGCAGCAACGGACAGTTGGACAGTGAGCAGTTCTTC
CASSNGQLDSEQFF
>TRBD1|TRBJ1-6|TRBV5-5|.
TGTGCCAGCAGCTTTGCAGGGGGCACCTATAATTCACCCCTCCACTTT
CASSFAGGTYNSPLHF
>.|TRBJ1-4|TRBV7-9|.
TGTGCCAGCAGCTTAGGAGGGCATGAAAAACTGTTTTTT
CASSLGGHEKLFF
>.|TRBJ1-1|TRBV5-1|.
TGCGCCAGCAGCTTGGCTGGGGCACCTTTGAACACTGAAGCTTTCTTT
CASSLAGAPLNTEAFF
>.|TRBJ1-6|TRBV2|few
TGTGCCAGCAGAGGGGGGTATAATTCACCCCTCCACTTT
CASRGGYNSPLHF
>.|TRBJ2-2|TRBV28|once
TGTGCCAGCAGTTTCCGCAGGGGGAACACCGGGGAGCTGTTTTTT
CASSFRRGNTGELFF
>TRBD2|TRBJ2-3|TRBV7-9|.
TGTGCCAGTAAGACCGGGACTAGCGGCACAGATACGCAGTATTTT
CASKTGTSGTDTQYF
>.|TRBJ2-5|TRBV27|.
TGTGCCAGCAAACTCGGTGGTGTCCTCACCGGAGAGACCCAGTACTTC
CASKLGGVLTGETQYF
>.|TRBJ2-2|TRBV7-9|.
TGTGCCTCCCTGCCGGGGGTGAACACCGGGGAGCTGTTTTTT
CASLPGVNTGELFF
>TRBD1|TRBJ2-1|TRBV10-3|.
TGTGCCACCACCGGGACAGGGGGCAATGAGCAGTTCTTC
CATTGTGGNEQFF
>.|TRBJ1-3|TRBV7-2|.
TGTGCCAGCAGCTTAGTGGCCACAGGGAGCTCTGGAAACACCATATATTTT
CASSLVATGSSGNTIYF
>.|TRBJ2-3|TRBV7-2|few
TGTGCCAGCAGCCCGGTGCGGGGGCGAGAAACATACACAGATACGCAGTATTTT
CASSPVRGRETYTDTQYF
>.|TRBJ2-7|TRBV18|once
TGTGCCAGCTCACCTACGGCAGGCTACGAGCAGTACTTC
CASSPTAGYEQYF
>TRBD2|TRBJ2-3|TRBV20-1|.
TGCAGTGCTAGTTGGGCTAGCGGGGGATACCCAGTTGATACGCAGTATTTT
CSASWASGGYPVDTQYF
>.|TRBJ1-2|TRBV19|.
TGTGCCAGTAGCCTCTTGGGACCTAACTATGGCTACACCTTC
CASSLLGPNYGYTF